Described below is a single T cell receptor beta chain sequence and its context. The data were obtained in a study of CD8 T cells in Susac syndrome. RNA amounts of about 0.5 to 1 ug underwent reverse transcription with random hexamers. It was immunoSEQ multiplex PCR that amplified TCR beta CDR3 across 54 Vbeta and 13 Jbeta. TCRdb reprocessed the immunoSEQ multiplex PCR reads with MiXCR, giving one entry per CDR3 protein. The sample includes under 150,000 distinct CDR3 sequences, about 93% of them seen just once. There are 13 residues in the CDR3. Germline V lookup: CDR1 GTSNPN, CDR2 SVGIG (reference sequence). V was cut by 4 bases and J by 6 bases, with 12 bases left in between. Sequencing of TCR beta was undertaken in CD8+ and CD4+ T cells derived from blood. It was treatment-naive patients with stable or active relapsing-remitting disease who made up the multiple sclerosis controls. The CD8+ and CD4+ T cells were isolated magnetically using a negative isolation approach, whereas the TEMRA cells were enriched by FACS.

This chain connects TRBV30 to TRBJ1-4; D call uncertain. Source material: CD8+ T cells from PBMCs. The clonotype comes from a human donor with multiple sclerosis. CDR3 sequence: CAWTFLGHEKLFF. CDR3 nucleotides: TGTGCCTGGACTTTTTTGGGCCATGAAAAACTGTTTTTT.